The rows below give T cell receptor beta chains drawn from one sample of a study of T cell responses to AZD1222 COVID-19 vaccine. The protocol was immunoSEQ multiplex PCR, while the TCRdb copy is restricted to in-frame clones and leaves out a portion. The table lists around 170,000 clones, about nine tenths of them singletons. The sequencing used peripheral blood, collected on day 0 of AZD1222 vaccination. These receptors originate from an adult in good health. Each CDR3 is given with its conserved first and last residue. The D gene is left open where the match is weak. Clone sizes are given selectively: once, few, many, or a class where the clone is expanded.

D: TRBD1; size: NA; J: TRBJ1-2; V: TRBV11-2; DNA: TGTGCCAGCAGCCATTCCCGGGACAGGGAAAGGGGCTATGGCTACACCTTC; CDR3: CASSHSRDRERGYGYTF
D: NA; size: NA; J: TRBJ1-2; V: TRBV5-6; DNA: TGTGCCAGCAGCTCCTCTAACACAGCGAACTATGGCTACACCTTC; CDR3: CASSSSNTANYGYTF
D: NA; size: NA; J: TRBJ1-2; V: TRBV9; DNA: TGTGCCAGCAGCCCGAAGCCGGGAGATGGCTACACCTTC; CDR3: CASSPKPGDGYTF
D: NA; size: NA; J: TRBJ2-1; V: TRBV18; DNA: TGTGCCAGCTCACCATCAGTCGTCAGCTACAATGAGCAGTTCTTC; CDR3: CASSPSVVSYNEQFF
D: NA; size: NA; J: TRBJ2-1; V: TRBV24-1; DNA: TGTGCCACCAGTCCGAGGGGGAGCGACAATGAGCAGTTCTTC; CDR3: CATSPRGSDNEQFF
D: NA; size: NA; J: TRBJ1-1; V: TRBV6-5; DNA: TGTGCCAGCAGTTCTCACGGCACTGCGAACACTGAAGCTTTCTTT; CDR3: CASSSHGTANTEAFF
D: NA; size: few; J: TRBJ2-7; V: TRBV18; DNA: TGTGCCAGCTCGGAAGGTCCCTCCTACGAGCAGTACTTC; CDR3: CASSEGPSYEQYF
D: TRBD1; size: NA; J: TRBJ1-6; V: TRBV2; DNA: TGTGCCATTACAGGGGGCTATAATTCACCCCTCCACTTT; CDR3: CAITGGYNSPLHF
D: NA; size: NA; J: TRBJ2-5; V: TRBV28; DNA: TGTGCCAGTGGGGATAGCGATCTCAGGAAGACCCAGTACTTC; CDR3: CASGDSDLRKTQYF
D: TRBD1; size: NA; J: TRBJ2-5; V: TRBV3-1/TRBV3-2; DNA: TGTGCCAGCAGCCAAGATCCCGACAGGGCCCAGTACTTC; CDR3: CASSQDPDRAQYF
D: TRBD2; size: few; J: TRBJ2-3; V: TRBV19; DNA: TGTGCCAGTAGTATGCTGGCGGGGGGTTTCGGAGATACGCAGTATTTT; CDR3: CASSMLAGGFGDTQYF
D: TRBD1; size: NA; J: TRBJ1-2; V: TRBV27; DNA: TGTGCCAGCAGTTCGGACAGGGGGTATGGCTACACCTTC; CDR3: CASSSDRGYGYTF
D: NA; size: once; J: TRBJ1-5; V: TRBV6-2/TRBV6-3; DNA: TGTGCCAGCAGTTACACACAGCACAATCAGCCCCAGCATTTT; CDR3: CASSYTQHNQPQHF
D: NA; size: NA; J: TRBJ1-1; V: TRBV30; DNA: TGTGCCTGGGCCGGGACTCAGAACACTGAAGCTTTCTTT; CDR3: CAWAGTQNTEAFF
D: NA; size: NA; J: TRBJ1-6; V: TRBV25-1; DNA: TGTGCCAGCAACCAGGTTTATAATTCACCCCTCCACTTT; CDR3: CASNQVYNSPLHF
D: TRBD2; size: NA; J: TRBJ2-2; V: TRBV14; DNA: TGTGCCAGCAGCCGACTACTAGCGGGGAATACTCCCGGGGAGCTGTTTTTT; CDR3: CASSRLLAGNTPGELFF
D: TRBD2; size: NA; J: TRBJ2-5; V: TRBV5-1; DNA: TGCGCCAGCAGCCCGAGACTAGCGGGGGAAACGTACCAAGAGACCCAGTACTTC; CDR3: CASSPRLAGETYQETQYF
D: NA; size: NA; J: TRBJ1-1; V: TRBV20-1; DNA: TGCAGTGCCACCAGGGAGACTGAAGCTTTCTTT; CDR3: CSATRETEAFF
D: TRBD1; size: NA; J: TRBJ1-5; V: TRBV19; DNA: TGTGCCAGTAGTATAGGTAGGGGGCTGAACAATCAGCCCCAGCATTTT; CDR3: CASSIGRGLNNQPQHF
D: NA; size: NA; J: TRBJ1-1; V: TRBV5-8; DNA: TGTGCCAGCAGCCCAACCAGGGAAGCTTTCTTT; CDR3: CASSPTREAFF
D: TRBD1; size: NA; J: TRBJ2-2; V: TRBV2; DNA: TGTGCCAGCAGTGACAGGGGGCAGCGAACCGGGGAGCTGTTTTTT; CDR3: CASSDRGQRTGELFF
D: TRBD2; size: NA; J: TRBJ2-7; V: TRBV29-1; DNA: TGCAGCGTTGAGGGAGGGGAAGGGAACTACGAGCAGTACTTC; CDR3: CSVEGGEGNYEQYF
D: TRBD2; size: NA; J: TRBJ2-7; V: TRBV5-1; DNA: TGCGCCAGCAGAGAATACTGGACTAGCGACGTCCACGAGCAGTACTTC; CDR3: CASREYWTSDVHEQYF
D: TRBD2; size: NA; J: TRBJ2-1; V: TRBV11-3; DNA: TGTGCCAGCAGCCTAAGCGGGGATGAGCAGTTCTTC; CDR3: CASSLSGDEQFF
D: NA; size: NA; J: TRBJ1-1; V: TRBV5-1; DNA: TGCGCCAGCAGCTTCCACATGAACACTGAAGCTTTCTTT; CDR3: CASSFHMNTEAFF
D: NA; size: NA; J: TRBJ2-2; V: TRBV5-4; DNA: TGTGCCAGCAGCCCCCGGGGCGGGGAAACCGGGGAGCTGTTTTTT; CDR3: CASSPRGGETGELFF
D: NA; size: NA; J: TRBJ2-7; V: TRBV28; DNA: TGTGCCAGCGGGCCCCCCTACGAGCAGTACTTC; CDR3: CASGPPYEQYF
D: NA; size: NA; J: TRBJ2-3; V: TRBV7-9; DNA: TGTGCCAGCAGCTTTGCAGGGGCGAGGACAGATACGCAGTATTTT; CDR3: CASSFAGARTDTQYF
D: NA; size: once; J: TRBJ2-1; V: TRBV7-3; DNA: TGTGCCAGCAGCTTAACGGTCAATGAGCAGTTCTTC; CDR3: CASSLTVNEQFF
D: NA; size: NA; J: TRBJ2-7; V: TRBV24-1; DNA: TGTGCCACCAGTGCGACCCACTTTTACGAGCAGTACTTC; CDR3: CATSATHFYEQYF
D: TRBD1; size: few; J: TRBJ1-1; V: TRBV5-4; DNA: TGTGCCAGCCGCAGAGACAGGGCGGGCACTGAAGCTTTCTTT; CDR3: CASRRDRAGTEAFF
D: TRBD1; size: NA; J: TRBJ1-5; V: TRBV18; DNA: TGTGCCAGCCCGGGACAGAATAGCAATCAGCCCCAGCATTTT; CDR3: CASPGQNSNQPQHF
D: NA; size: NA; J: TRBJ1-5; V: TRBV27; DNA: TGTGCCAGCAGGGGACTCGATTATCAGCCCCAGCATTTT; CDR3: CASRGLDYQPQHF
D: NA; size: NA; J: TRBJ1-5; V: TRBV5-6; DNA: TGTGCCAGCAGCTTAGCCAGTGGCAATCAGCCCCAGCATTTT; CDR3: CASSLASGNQPQHF
D: NA; size: NA; J: TRBJ2-1; V: TRBV5-1; DNA: TGCGCCAGCAGCTTGGTACCGGGGAACCACAATGAGCAGTTCTTC; CDR3: CASSLVPGNHNEQFF
D: NA; size: NA; J: TRBJ2-3; V: TRBV10-2; DNA: TGCGCCAGCAGCCATAGCCATAGCACAGATACGCAGTATTTT; CDR3: CASSHSHSTDTQYF
D: NA; size: NA; J: TRBJ1-2; V: TRBV7-6; DNA: TGTGCCAGCAGCTTAGGGGTTGGCGGAGCTAACTATGGCTACACCTTC; CDR3: CASSLGVGGANYGYTF
D: TRBD1; size: NA; J: TRBJ2-7; V: TRBV27; DNA: TGTGCCAGCAGTTTACTGGGACAGGGTTACGAGCAGTACTTC; CDR3: CASSLLGQGYEQYF
D: NA; size: NA; J: TRBJ1-1; V: TRBV7-3; DNA: TGTGCCAGCAGCTTGATCAGACTGAGGAACACTGAAGCTTTCTTT; CDR3: CASSLIRLRNTEAFF
D: TRBD1; size: NA; J: TRBJ1-4; V: TRBV6-5; DNA: TGTGCCAGCAGCCGGCCGGGGACAGGAGGGGAAAAACTGTTTTTT; CDR3: CASSRPGTGGEKLFF
D: TRBD1; size: NA; J: TRBJ1-5; V: TRBV12-3/TRBV12-4; DNA: TGTGCCAGCAGATCGGACAGGCGGGCCCAGCATTTT; CDR3: CASRSDRRAQHF
D: TRBD1; size: NA; J: TRBJ1-6; V: TRBV7-9; DNA: TGTGCCAGCAGCCACGACAGGGTAACTTCACCCCTCCACTTT; CDR3: CASSHDRVTSPLHF
D: TRBD1; size: NA; J: TRBJ2-7; V: TRBV27; DNA: TGTGCCAGCAGTTATGGACAGGTCCCCTACGAGCAGTACTTC; CDR3: CASSYGQVPYEQYF
D: NA; size: NA; J: TRBJ1-6; V: TRBV18; DNA: TGTGCCAGCTCACCAGACGTCTCCTATAATTCACCCCTCCACTTT; CDR3: CASSPDVSYNSPLHF
D: NA; size: NA; J: TRBJ2-7; V: TRBV5-4; DNA: TGTGCCAGCACTTCAGGGTCCTACGAGCAGTACTTC; CDR3: CASTSGSYEQYF
D: TRBD1; size: NA; J: TRBJ1-2; V: TRBV3-1/TRBV3-2; DNA: TGTGCCAGCAGTCGAGGGACAGGTCTCTATGGCTACACCTTC; CDR3: CASSRGTGLYGYTF
D: TRBD1; size: NA; J: TRBJ1-4; V: TRBV27; DNA: TGTGCCAGCAGTTCACAGGGGGCCGGGGAAAAACTGTTTTTT; CDR3: CASSSQGAGEKLFF
D: NA; size: NA; J: TRBJ2-2; V: TRBV11-3; DNA: TGTGCCAGCAGCCCCTCCCGGTCCGGGGAGCTGTTTTTT; CDR3: CASSPSRSGELFF
D: TRBD1; size: NA; J: TRBJ1-5; V: TRBV4-2; DNA: TGTGCCAGCAGCCAAGATACAGGGGCCCTTAGCAATCAGCCCCAGCATTTT; CDR3: CASSQDTGALSNQPQHF
D: TRBD1; size: NA; J: TRBJ1-5; V: TRBV5-8; DNA: TGTGCCATCCCCCGACAGGGCCTGGAGGATCAGCCCCAGCATTTT; CDR3: CAIPRQGLEDQPQHF
D: TRBD2; size: NA; J: TRBJ2-7; V: TRBV12-3/TRBV12-4; DNA: TGTGCCAGCAGTTTACTAGCGGGGGGCGAGCAGTACTTC; CDR3: CASSLLAGGEQYF
D: TRBD1; size: NA; J: TRBJ2-1; V: TRBV4-1; DNA: TGCGCCAGCAGCCAAGATCTCGGACAGGTGTACAATGAGCAGTTCTTC; CDR3: CASSQDLGQVYNEQFF